The rows below give T cell receptor beta chains drawn from one sample of a study of shared T cell receptors in the human thymus. Libraries were prepared by immunoSEQ multiplex PCR; TCRdb keeps only in-frame clonotypes and omits some of them. There are about 660,000 clones in the sample; around 87% occur only once, and roughly 0.0087% lies in the top ten. The same sample was also studied in work on human thymus T cells.

Source material: thymocytes. Receptors originate from a boy younger than two with a congenital heart defect. The CDR3 runs from the conserved cysteine through the conserved F or W. The D gene is left open where the match is weak. Some rows have no size entry. The others give once, few or many, or a class for an expanded clone.

size	V	D	J	DNA	CDR3
once	TRBV9	.	TRBJ2-7	TGTGCCAGCAGTCCCAGGGGATCCTACGAGCAGTACTTC	CASSPRGSYEQYF
.	TRBV7-9	.	TRBJ2-7	TGTGCCAGCAGCTACTCCCGGTCCTCCTACGAGCAGTACTTC	CASSYSRSSYEQYF
.	TRBV7-9	.	TRBJ2-7	TGTGCCAGCAGTCCTGTGGCAGGTTCCTTC	CASSPVAGSF
.	TRBV20-1	.	TRBJ1-1	TGCAGTGCTAGTACTGACACTGAAGCTTTCTTT	CSASTDTEAFF
once	TRBV5-1	.	TRBJ1-1	TGCGCCAGCAGCTTGGCCGAGGCTACAAGACTGAACACTGAAGCTTTCTTT	CASSLAEATRLNTEAFF
.	TRBV6-1	.	TRBJ2-5	TGTGCCAGCAGGGGGCGGAAAGAGACCCAGTACTTC	CASRGRKETQYF
.	TRBV19	.	TRBJ2-7	TGTGCCAGTAGTAGGTTTTCTTTGGGCCAGAACTACGAGCAGTACTTC	CASSRFSLGQNYEQYF
.	TRBV27	TRBD2	TRBJ2-4	TGTGCCAGCAGTCCCCGGCCGGGACTAGCGGGATCTGAGGACAAAAACATTCAGTACTTC	CASSPRPGLAGSEDKNIQYF
.	TRBV15	.	TRBJ1-5	TGTGCCACCGGACGAGCAGGGGATAGCAATCAGCCCCAGCATTTT	CATGRAGDSNQPQHF
once	TRBV5-1	.	TRBJ2-7	TGCGCCAGCAGCCTATTCCGGGACAACCCCTACGAGCAGTACTTC	CASSLFRDNPYEQYF
.	TRBV6-1	TRBD1	TRBJ2-5	TGTGCCATAAGGAACAGGGGACAAGAGACCCAGTACTTC	CAIRNRGQETQYF
.	TRBV30	.	TRBJ1-5	TGTGCCTGGAGTCACCCGGGGGGTCAACAGCCCCAGCATTTT	CAWSHPGGQQPQHF
.	TRBV30	.	TRBJ2-2	TGTGCTCCTAACCTCTACGGGAAGGCCGGGGAGCTGTTTTTT	CAPNLYGKAGELFF
.	TRBV7-6	.	TRBJ2-3	TGTGCCAGCAGGACGGGGGGCTCAGATACGCAGTATTTT	CASRTGGSDTQYF
.	TRBV27	TRBD2	TRBJ2-1	TGTGCCAGCAGCCCCTACTTAAGCGGGAGGGCCAATGAGCAGTTCTTC	CASSPYLSGRANEQFF
.	TRBV19	.	TRBJ2-7	TGTGCCAGTAGTATTGTATTCGGTTACGAGCAGTACTTC	CASSIVFGYEQYF
.	TRBV27	.	TRBJ2-5	TGTGCCAGCAGTCTCGCGGGGCCGAAAGAGACCCAGTACTTC	CASSLAGPKETQYF
.	TRBV2	TRBD1	TRBJ2-3	TGTGCCAGCAGTGAACGGACAGGGGGTCCGGATACGCAGTATTTT	CASSERTGGPDTQYF
.	TRBV2	.	TRBJ1-1	TGTGCCAGCAGTGCCCTTGACAGGTATAAGGCTGAAGCTTTCTTT	CASSALDRYKAEAFF
.	TRBV6-6	.	TRBJ2-7	TGTGCCAGCAGTTATGGACAGATGTCCTACGAGCAGTACTTC	CASSYGQMSYEQYF
.	TRBV2	.	TRBJ2-5	TGTGCCAGCAGTGAACCAGCGGGCCAAGAGACCCAGTACTTC	CASSEPAGQETQYF
few	TRBV4-1	TRBD2	TRBJ2-3	TGCGCCAGCAGCCAAAAAGCGGGGGGAGGGCAGCCAGATACGCAGTATTTT	CASSQKAGGGQPDTQYF
.	TRBV5-1	TRBD1	TRBJ1-1	TGCGCCAGCAGCTTGGCCGGGACAGGTGAAGCTTTCTTT	CASSLAGTGEAFF
.	TRBV6-1	.	TRBJ2-1	TGTGCCAGCAGTGAAGACCGAGACTGGTACAATGAGCAGTTCTTC	CASSEDRDWYNEQFF
.	TRBV19	.	TRBJ2-1	TGTGCCAGTAGTATGAGGGTGCGGTATAGCTCCTACAATGAGCAGTTCTTC	CASSMRVRYSSYNEQFF
.	TRBV5-1	.	TRBJ2-7	TGCGCCAGCAGCTCGACAGAGACCACCACCCATCCCAATAACTCCTACGAGCAGTACTTC	CASSSTETTTHPNNSYEQYF